This is a list of T cell receptor beta chains from one sample in a study of cytomegalovirus exposure and HLA in healthy donors. Repertoires were generated with immunoSEQ multiplex PCR, while TCRdb's copy carries only in-frame clones and drops some. The data show a few hundred thousand clones, with roughly 89% seen just once and 0.8% to 0.85% held by the top ten. The sequenced sample was PBMCs. The receptors here all came from a woman aged 18-29 years in good health and CMV-seronegative. Both conserved end residues are part of each CDR3. Each record gives: clone size, J gene, V gene, D gene, CDR3 DNA, CDR3 protein. A D gene is named only where the DNA matches it firmly. The listing skips clone size in some rows; elsewhere it reads once, few, many or a size class.

abundance: NA
j_gene: TRBJ1-1
v_gene: TRBV30
d_gene: TRBD1
CDR3nt: TGTGCCTGGAGGGGAGCAGGGGGCGATATTGAAGCTTTCTTT
CDR3aa: CAWRGAGGDIEAFF

abundance: few
j_gene: TRBJ1-1
v_gene: TRBV14
d_gene: TRBD1
CDR3nt: TGTGCCAGCAGCCAGGACAGGGGCACTGAAGCTTTCTTT
CDR3aa: CASSQDRGTEAFF

abundance: NA
j_gene: TRBJ1-5
v_gene: TRBV2
d_gene: NA
CDR3nt: TGTGCCAGCGGACTCCGGGGGGGGGCGAGCAATCAGCCCCAGCATTTT
CDR3aa: CASGLRGGASNQPQHF

abundance: NA
j_gene: TRBJ2-7
v_gene: TRBV10-3
d_gene: TRBD2
CDR3nt: TGTGCCATCAGTGAGTCGGGAACTAGCGGGAACTACGAGCAGTACTTC
CDR3aa: CAISESGTSGNYEQYF

abundance: few
j_gene: TRBJ1-2
v_gene: TRBV7-2
d_gene: NA
CDR3nt: TGTGCCAGCCTTCCAGGTAGTTGGGGCCGATATGGCTACACCTTC
CDR3aa: CASLPGSWGRYGYTF

abundance: NA
j_gene: TRBJ2-4
v_gene: TRBV7-2
d_gene: NA
CDR3nt: TGTGCCAGCAGCTTAGGATCTCAGATAGCCAAAAACATTCAGTACTTC
CDR3aa: CASSLGSQIAKNIQYF

abundance: few
j_gene: TRBJ1-6
v_gene: TRBV2
d_gene: NA
CDR3nt: TGTGCCAGCAGTTACTCTTCACCCCTCCACTTT
CDR3aa: CASSYSSPLHF

abundance: NA
j_gene: TRBJ1-2
v_gene: TRBV2
d_gene: NA
CDR3nt: TGTGCCAGCAGTGAACTTGGGCAGGGAGGAGATGGCTACACCTTC
CDR3aa: CASSELGQGGDGYTF

abundance: NA
j_gene: TRBJ2-7
v_gene: TRBV5-1
d_gene: TRBD2
CDR3nt: TGCGCCAGCGGCAGGGGTAGCGGGGTGTACGAGCAGTACTTC
CDR3aa: CASGRGSGVYEQYF

abundance: NA
j_gene: TRBJ1-1
v_gene: TRBV28
d_gene: TRBD1
CDR3nt: TGTGCCAGCAGTTTAGAGGGGGCGCGGACTGAAGCTTTCTTT
CDR3aa: CASSLEGARTEAFF

abundance: NA
j_gene: TRBJ1-2
v_gene: TRBV28
d_gene: NA
CDR3nt: TGTGCCAGCACTGGAGATCCACAGGGTAGCTATGGCTACACCTTC
CDR3aa: CASTGDPQGSYGYTF

abundance: once
j_gene: TRBJ2-5
v_gene: TRBV2
d_gene: NA
CDR3nt: TGTGCCAGCAGCGGGGGGACAAATGGGGAGACCCAGTACTTC
CDR3aa: CASSGGTNGETQYF

abundance: NA
j_gene: TRBJ1-6
v_gene: TRBV9
d_gene: NA
CDR3nt: TGTGCCAGCAGCGTAGTTCCCTGGACTCGAGTCGGAGTAAATTCACCCCTCCACTTT
CDR3aa: CASSVVPWTRVGVNSPLHF

abundance: NA
j_gene: TRBJ2-3
v_gene: TRBV11-3
d_gene: NA
CDR3nt: TGTGCCAGCAGCTATGGGAGGGTCCTGCGACAGGGGTCGCTCACAGATACGCAGTATTTT
CDR3aa: CASSYGRVLRQGSLTDTQYF

abundance: NA
j_gene: TRBJ2-5
v_gene: TRBV27
d_gene: TRBD1
CDR3nt: TGTGCCAGCAGTTTGGGGACAGGGGCGTCCGAGACCCAGTACTTC
CDR3aa: CASSLGTGASETQYF

abundance: NA
j_gene: TRBJ1-1
v_gene: TRBV29-1
d_gene: NA
CDR3nt: TGCAGCGTTGTAGGTCATGGGTTTCGGGCTGAAGCTTTCTTT
CDR3aa: CSVVGHGFRAEAFF

abundance: NA
j_gene: TRBJ2-5
v_gene: TRBV27
d_gene: NA
CDR3nt: TGTGCCAGCAGTTCGATAGCGGAGAAAGAGACCCAGTACTTC
CDR3aa: CASSSIAEKETQYF

abundance: NA
j_gene: TRBJ1-6
v_gene: TRBV5-1
d_gene: NA
CDR3nt: TGCGCCAGCAGCATGGGCCGGACGGAGGTTGCACCCCTCCACTTT
CDR3aa: CASSMGRTEVAPLHF

abundance: NA
j_gene: TRBJ2-7
v_gene: TRBV6-6
d_gene: TRBD2
CDR3nt: TGTGCCAGCAGTTACTCTGCCGGGACTAGCGGGACGGTTCAGTACTTC
CDR3aa: CASSYSAGTSGTVQYF

abundance: NA
j_gene: TRBJ2-3
v_gene: TRBV6-4
d_gene: TRBD2
CDR3nt: TGTGCCAGCAGTGAGAGTGCGGGGGGACTTGGCACAGATACGCAGTATTTT
CDR3aa: CASSESAGGLGTDTQYF

abundance: NA
j_gene: TRBJ2-5
v_gene: TRBV2
d_gene: NA
CDR3nt: TGTGCCAGCAGTGAAGGAGGCTTGCGTTTACAAGAGACCCAGTACTTC
CDR3aa: CASSEGGLRLQETQYF

abundance: NA
j_gene: TRBJ2-1
v_gene: TRBV15
d_gene: TRBD2
CDR3nt: TGTGCCACCAGCAGAGATCCCGAGCGGGGGGGTGAATTGTCCTACAATGAGCAGTTCTTC
CDR3aa: CATSRDPERGGELSYNEQFF

abundance: NA
j_gene: TRBJ2-5
v_gene: TRBV7-9
d_gene: TRBD1
CDR3nt: TGTGCCAGCAGCTTCGGACAGGGAGGAAAGGAGACCCAGTACTTC
CDR3aa: CASSFGQGGKETQYF

abundance: once
j_gene: TRBJ2-7
v_gene: TRBV5-6
d_gene: NA
CDR3nt: TGTGCCAGCGAGGGGGACACAACCTACGAGCAGTACTTC
CDR3aa: CASEGDTTYEQYF

abundance: NA
j_gene: TRBJ2-7
v_gene: TRBV18
d_gene: NA
CDR3nt: TGTGCCAGCTCACCAGGGCTAGCGAAACGCAGCGAGCAGTACTTC
CDR3aa: CASSPGLAKRSEQYF

abundance: NA
j_gene: TRBJ2-1
v_gene: TRBV7-2
d_gene: NA
CDR3nt: TGTGCCAGCAGCTTAAGAGCAAGTGAGCAGTTCTTC
CDR3aa: CASSLRASEQFF

abundance: NA
j_gene: TRBJ2-2
v_gene: TRBV4-1
d_gene: TRBD2
CDR3nt: TGCGCCAGCAGCCAGGGCGGGGGGGCGGTCACGAACACCGGGGAGCTGTTTTTT
CDR3aa: CASSQGGGAVTNTGELFF

abundance: NA
j_gene: TRBJ1-2
v_gene: TRBV6-1
d_gene: TRBD1
CDR3nt: TGTGCCAGCAGTCCCGGGACAGGAGTGGGCTATGGCTACACCTTC
CDR3aa: CASSPGTGVGYGYTF

abundance: NA
j_gene: TRBJ2-5
v_gene: TRBV28
d_gene: NA
CDR3nt: TGTGCCAGCAGCACATACTCGACTGGGACCCAGTACTTC
CDR3aa: CASSTYSTGTQYF

abundance: NA
j_gene: TRBJ2-1
v_gene: TRBV5-4
d_gene: NA
CDR3nt: TGTGCCAGCAGCTGGCCGGGGTCCTCCTACAATGAGCAGTTCTTC
CDR3aa: CASSWPGSSYNEQFF

abundance: few
j_gene: TRBJ2-7
v_gene: TRBV28
d_gene: NA
CDR3nt: TGTGCCAGCAGTTTGTCGGGAGTTCCCCCCTACGAGCAGTACTTC
CDR3aa: CASSLSGVPPYEQYF

abundance: NA
j_gene: TRBJ2-5
v_gene: TRBV7-3
d_gene: NA
CDR3nt: TGTGCCAGCAGCGAAACGGGCCGGGGAAGAGAGACCCAGTACTTC
CDR3aa: CASSETGRGRETQYF

abundance: NA
j_gene: TRBJ1-5
v_gene: TRBV29-1
d_gene: NA
CDR3nt: TGCAGCGTCCTAGCCCCAGGGGGCAATCAGCCCCAGCATTTT
CDR3aa: CSVLAPGGNQPQHF

abundance: NA
j_gene: TRBJ1-1
v_gene: TRBV9
d_gene: TRBD1
CDR3nt: TGTGCCAGCAGCGCCAAACAGGGGGGTTGGACTGAAGCTTTCTTT
CDR3aa: CASSAKQGGWTEAFF

abundance: NA
j_gene: TRBJ1-2
v_gene: TRBV2
d_gene: TRBD1
CDR3nt: TGTGCCAGCAGTCCAGGGGGTCGAGGCTACACCTTC
CDR3aa: CASSPGGRGYTF

abundance: NA
j_gene: TRBJ2-1
v_gene: TRBV11-2
d_gene: NA
CDR3nt: TGTGCCAGCAGCTTAGATCCCCTAGTAGGCAATGAGCAGTTCTTC
CDR3aa: CASSLDPLVGNEQFF

abundance: NA
j_gene: TRBJ2-1
v_gene: TRBV7-3
d_gene: TRBD2
CDR3nt: TGTGCCAGCAGCTTAGCCCTCCCTGGACTAGCATGGAATGAGCAGTTCTTC
CDR3aa: CASSLALPGLAWNEQFF

abundance: once
j_gene: TRBJ2-5
v_gene: TRBV4-1
d_gene: NA
CDR3nt: TGCGCCAGCAGCCAGGCTAGCCAAGAGACCCAGTACTTC
CDR3aa: CASSQASQETQYF

abundance: NA
j_gene: TRBJ2-7
v_gene: TRBV27
d_gene: TRBD2
CDR3nt: TGTGCCAGCAGTCCCAGGACTAGCGGAGCCGAGCAGTACTTC
CDR3aa: CASSPRTSGAEQYF

abundance: NA
j_gene: TRBJ2-1
v_gene: TRBV4-1
d_gene: TRBD2
CDR3nt: TGCGCCAGCAGCCAGTACGGGACTAGTGCCTACAATGAGCAGTTCTTC
CDR3aa: CASSQYGTSAYNEQFF

abundance: NA
j_gene: TRBJ1-2
v_gene: TRBV7-9
d_gene: NA
CDR3nt: TGTGCCAGCAGCCTCGTCCGGACAGTCCACAGGGAAGACTATGGCTACACCTTC
CDR3aa: CASSLVRTVHREDYGYTF

abundance: NA
j_gene: TRBJ1-4
v_gene: TRBV19
d_gene: NA
CDR3nt: TGTGCCAGTAGGGGGCGGCTAAATGAAAAACTGTTTTTT
CDR3aa: CASRGRLNEKLFF

abundance: NA
j_gene: TRBJ2-1
v_gene: TRBV27
d_gene: NA
CDR3nt: TGTGCCAGCACCTTGAGCGGCCGGGCGTATGAGCAGTTCTTC
CDR3aa: CASTLSGRAYEQFF

abundance: NA
j_gene: TRBJ2-6
v_gene: TRBV2
d_gene: TRBD2
CDR3nt: TGTGCCAGCAGTGTTTCCGGGACTAGATCGACTGGGGCCAACGTCCTGACTTTC
CDR3aa: CASSVSGTRSTGANVLTF

abundance: once
j_gene: TRBJ1-2
v_gene: TRBV10-3
d_gene: NA
CDR3nt: TGTGCCATCAGTAACGGGTCCCCGACCTATGGCTACACCTTC
CDR3aa: CAISNGSPTYGYTF

abundance: once
j_gene: TRBJ2-3
v_gene: TRBV14
d_gene: NA
CDR3nt: TGTGCCAGCAGCCAAGGGGGGGTTCGGAGGCACGGAGATACGCAGTATTTT
CDR3aa: CASSQGGVRRHGDTQYF

abundance: NA
j_gene: TRBJ1-2
v_gene: TRBV5-1
d_gene: NA
CDR3nt: TGCGCCAGCAGCTCGGGTCAGGGAGGGAACTATGGCTACACCTTC
CDR3aa: CASSSGQGGNYGYTF

abundance: NA
j_gene: TRBJ2-1
v_gene: TRBV6-4
d_gene: TRBD2
CDR3nt: TGTGCCAGCAGTGAGCAAGCGGGGGGGTTCAATGAGCAGTTCTTC
CDR3aa: CASSEQAGGFNEQFF

abundance: NA
j_gene: TRBJ2-1
v_gene: TRBV18
d_gene: NA
CDR3nt: TGTGCCAGCTCACCAGCGGGGCCGGGCAATGAGCAGTTCTTC
CDR3aa: CASSPAGPGNEQFF

abundance: NA
j_gene: TRBJ2-1
v_gene: TRBV5-1
d_gene: NA
CDR3nt: TGCGCCAGCAGCTTGGTCAGCGGGTCCACCTACAATGAGCAGTTCTTC
CDR3aa: CASSLVSGSTYNEQFF

abundance: NA
j_gene: TRBJ1-2
v_gene: TRBV6-1
d_gene: NA
CDR3nt: TGTGCCAGCAGTGTGGACATCCTTAACTATGGCTACACCTTC
CDR3aa: CASSVDILNYGYTF

abundance: NA
j_gene: TRBJ1-1
v_gene: TRBV5-1
d_gene: TRBD1
CDR3nt: TGCGCCAGCAGCTCAAGGACAGGGCTCAACACTGAAGCTTTCTTT
CDR3aa: CASSSRTGLNTEAFF

abundance: NA
j_gene: TRBJ1-1
v_gene: TRBV29-1
d_gene: NA
CDR3nt: TGCAGCGCCGGGGGGGGGCGCCGCACTGAAGCTTTCTTT
CDR3aa: CSAGGGRRTEAFF

abundance: NA
j_gene: TRBJ1-1
v_gene: TRBV6-1
d_gene: NA
CDR3nt: TGTGCCAGCTCAGCTACAGGGAACACTGAAGCTTTCTTT
CDR3aa: CASSATGNTEAFF

abundance: once
j_gene: TRBJ1-5
v_gene: TRBV5-6
d_gene: TRBD1
CDR3nt: TGTGCCAGCAGCTTGGCAGGGGGCAGGCATCAGCCCCAGCATTTT
CDR3aa: CASSLAGGRHQPQHF